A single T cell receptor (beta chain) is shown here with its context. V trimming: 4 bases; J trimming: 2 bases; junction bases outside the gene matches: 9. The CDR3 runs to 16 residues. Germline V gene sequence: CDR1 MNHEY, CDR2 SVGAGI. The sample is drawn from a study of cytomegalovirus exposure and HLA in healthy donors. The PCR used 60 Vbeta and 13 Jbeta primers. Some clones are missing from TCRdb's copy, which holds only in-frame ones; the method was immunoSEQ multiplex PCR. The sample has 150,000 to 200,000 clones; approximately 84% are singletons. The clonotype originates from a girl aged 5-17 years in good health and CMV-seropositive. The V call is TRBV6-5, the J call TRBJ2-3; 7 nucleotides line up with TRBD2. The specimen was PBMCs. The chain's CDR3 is CASSSWGGGSTDTQYF. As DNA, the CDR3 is TGTGCCAGCAGTTCCTGGGGCGGGGGATCCACAGATACGCAGTATTTT.